This is a list of T cell receptor beta chains from one sample in a study of beta chain features in type 1 diabetes. Only in-frame clones appear in the TCRdb table, and some are missing; sequencing was by immunoSEQ multiplex PCR. The sample lists 300,000 to 350,000 clones; about 14% were seen once. Sequencing was done on a sample of naive CD4+ T cells from blood. The receptors originated from a woman under 30 with type 1 diabetes. The conserved cysteine and the conserved F or W are not part of the CDR3 here.

13	TRBV25-1	TRBJ2-1	ASSGYRGAPNEQF
13	TRBV4-1	TRBJ2-3	ASSQGLGSTDTQY
10	TRBV28	TRBJ2-7	ASSIRGYEQY
13	TRBV7-8	TRBJ2-3	ASSTRLAVTDTQY
14	TRBV4-3	TRBJ2-1	ASSQDPGGSYNEQF
11	TRBV7-9	TRBJ2-7	ASSLWDSYEQY
10	TRBV29-1	TRBJ1-1	SGNRADTEAF
13	TRBV28	TRBJ1-1	ASSLDPRGNTEAF
8	TRBV20-1	TRBJ2-3	SAITDTQY
13	TRBV6-5	TRBJ1-2	ASSYVRGADYGYT
11	TRBV28	TRBJ2-1	ASRAPSYNEQF
14	TRBV29-1	TRBJ2-7	SVTHPGLAGSYEQY
14	TRBV7-9	TRBJ2-1	ASSLASGSSYNEQF
12	TRBV14	TRBJ1-1	ASSQNRVGTEAF
12	TRBV18	TRBJ2-1	ASSPSRADNEQF
13	TRBV11-2	TRBJ2-5	ASSFYGTIQETQY
13	TRBV9	TRBJ2-1	ASSAGTSVYNEQF
13	TRBV27	TRBJ1-2	ASSVRTGQLSSPT
11	TRBV29-1	TRBJ2-7	SGVRQAAYEQY
14	TRBV7-9	TRBJ2-7	ASSLVRGVATYEQY
14	TRBV27	TRBJ2-5	ASSPGLAGVGETQY
14	TRBV4-3	TRBJ2-3	ASSSLGQEWLDTQY
14	TRBV5-1	TRBJ1-1	ASSLGPGGLNTEAF
12	TRBV18	TRBJ1-2	ASATAPQGPGYT
13	TRBV7-8	TRBJ1-1	ASSPLGQTNTEAF
11	TRBV28	TRBJ1-1	ASTPRTVHEAF
13	TRBV6-6	TRBJ1-5	ASRAGQVDNQPQH
14	TRBV28	TRBJ2-7	ASSLLIRERTYEQY
14	TRBV18	TRBJ2-7	ASSPGTSGYSYEQY
13	TRBV5-4	TRBJ2-5	ASSLGQGVAETQY
10	TRBV6-4	TRBJ2-1	ASSDFGLGQF
13	TRBV18	TRBJ1-4	ASSPIPGSGEKLF
13	TRBV7-9	TRBJ1-4	ASSPGRTGGVLLF
11	TRBV29-1	TRBJ2-7	SVSQDRSYEQY
14	TRBV19	TRBJ1-5	ASSQIGQRLNQPQH
12	TRBV7-2	TRBJ2-1	ASCPSGMYNEQF
12	TRBV30	TRBJ2-1	AWRGLAGYNEQF
11	TRBV5-1	TRBJ2-7	ASSPDSSYEQY
11	TRBV29-1	TRBJ2-1	SVTGTGINEQF
15	TRBV5-6	TRBJ2-1	ASSRGPGGSSYNEQF
11	TRBV19	TRBJ2-5	ASSSIGRETQY
14	TRBV4-3	TRBJ2-2	ASSPRLAGVPGELF
14	TRBV28	TRBJ1-2	ASSLQGARRAYGYT
15	TRBV25-1	TRBJ2-4	ASSELGSGNAKNIQY
10	TRBV19	TRBJ1-1	ASRIGNTEAF
15	TRBV28	TRBJ2-7	ASSSPRFRLTGYEQY
13	TRBV6-6	TRBJ1-2	ASSYSTERNYGYT
12	TRBV28	TRBJ2-4	ASNFRGAKNIQY
14	TRBV13	TRBJ2-6	ATATGDSAGANVLT
15	TRBV7-9	TRBJ2-5	ASSWPSGEVKQETQY
14	TRBV19	TRBJ1-2	ASSNPVGQTHYGYT
13	TRBV28	TRBJ1-2	ASTRGGAWDYGYT
13	TRBV13	TRBJ2-1	ASSGGLALYNEQF
13	TRBV2	TRBJ2-1	ARALAGRSYNEQF
12	TRBV11-2	TRBJ2-2	ASSSQGSLRELF